This T cell receptor beta chain was captured by sequencing in a study of regulatory T cells in long-lasting Graves disease. The CDR3 spans 15 residues. Trimming shortened V by 0 bases and J by 0 bases, and 9 bases separated the two germline ends. CDR1 and CDR2 (germline): SEHNR, FQNEAQ (reference sequence). This clonotype was seen many times. Time point described: newly diagnosed GD, antithyroid drugs for less than 3 months. PBMC RNA was the source of the TCR library. Arm-PCR of CDR3 regions with iRepertoire HTBI primers generated TCR beta libraries. TCRdb reprocessed the multiplex PCR reads via MiXCR and lists one record per CDR3 protein. This table holds about 440,000 distinct CDR3 sequences, roughly 15% found once. The same data also went into a second study, on T cells in Graves' hyperthyroidism and ophthalmopathy. Turning to that study: Diagnosis rested on symptoms, serum thyroxine and TRAb, thyroid ultrasound, and orbital computed tomography.

The sequence was collected from a young woman with Graves disease. The material was peripheral blood mononuclear cells (PBMCs), obtained at new diagnosis, from a patient treated with antithyroid drugs. The rearrangement joins TRBV7-9 to TRBJ2-7; TRBD2 is a possible D gene (5 bases). The CDR3 DNA reads as TGTGCCAGCAGCTTAGCCGGGGTCAGCTCCTACGAGCAGTACTTC. This codes for CASSLAGVSSYEQYF.